These 7 T cell receptor beta chains originate from one sample sequenced in a study of T cell repertoires in ileal Crohn's disease. Measured with immunoSEQ multiplex PCR; TCRdb has only the in-frame clones, and not every one. The data show just under 4,000 clones, around 80% seen once. Material: ileal tissue. Receptor source: an adult with Crohn's disease.

This clone was observed a few times. The chain recombines TRBV6-5 with TRBJ1-1; unclear D gene. The CDR3 sequence is 14 residues long. Deletions cut 2 bases from V and 5 bases from J, with 12 bases between. CDR1 and CDR2 from the germline V gene are MNHEY and SVGAGI. The CDR3 reads CASSYDFGGTEAFF. DNA for the CDR3: TGTGCCAGCAGTTACGATTTCGGAGGGACTGAAGCTTTCTTT.

This clone came up once. V gene TRBV18 combines with J gene TRBJ1-1; the D is unclear. CDR1 and CDR2 (germline): KGHSH, LQKENI. The CDR3 length is 13 residues. With 3 bases removed from V and 1 base from J, the gap between germline ends came to 6 bases. CDR3 DNA: TGTGCCAGCTCACCCACAGCGAACACTGAAGCTTTCTTT. As protein: CASSPTANTEAFF.

The rearrangement joins TRBV2 to TRBJ2-7; possible D gene TRBD1, 6 bases. CDR1 is SNHLY and CDR2 is FYNNEI in the germline V gene. V was pared by 8 bases and J by 2 bases, with 13 bases between. This CDR3 has 13 residues. The CDR3 protein is CASVDKGAYEQYF. The CDR3 DNA sequence: TGTGCCAGCGTGGACAAGGGGGCCTACGAGCAGTACTTC.

This chain uses TRBV27 with TRBJ2-3; TRBD2 matches 11 bases. V gave up 5 bases and J gave up 0 bases; unmatched junction bases: 10. Germline values: CDR1 MNHEY, CDR2 SMNVEV (reference sequence). The CDR3 consists of 18 residues. CDR3 coding DNA: TGTGCCAGCAGTAACCGGACTAGCGGGTTCCCCAGCACAGATACGCAGTATTTT. Protein sequence: CASSNRTSGFPSTDTQYF.

The V gene is TRBV9, the J gene TRBJ2-3; D may be TRBD2 (5 bases). Trimming stripped 0 bases from V and 4 bases from J, with 15 bases between. Germline-derived CDR1 and CDR2 are SGDLS and YYNGEE. The CDR3 runs 16 residues. The chain's CDR3 is CASSVGASSRADTQYF. For the CDR3, the DNA is TGTGCCAGCAGCGTAGGGGCCTCTTCGAGGGCAGATACGCAGTATTTT.

Sample share makes this clone large. The sample contains more than one DNA sequence encoding this CDR3. The genes are TRBV5-6 and TRBJ2-7, with 9 bases aligning to TRBD1. This CDR3 has 14 amino acids. Trimming at V came to 4 bases and at J to 3 bases, leaving 5 bases not matched to a gene. Germline assignment: CDR1 SGHDT and CDR2 YYEEEE. This chain's CDR3 is CASSLGTGHYEQYF. CDR3 DNA: TGTGCCAGCAGCCTGGGGACAGGGCACTACGAGCAGTACTTC.

The chain joins TRBV2 to TRBJ1-2; 8 bases are a match to TRBD1. Germline trimming cut 7 bases from V and 3 bases from J; bases unmatched to any gene: 7. CDR1 and CDR2 from the germline V gene are SNHLY and FYNNEI. The CDR3 sequence is 14 residues long. DNA for the CDR3: TGTGCCAGCAACCCCAGGGGGCGAGACTATGGCTACACCTTC. Protein: CASNPRGRDYGYTF.